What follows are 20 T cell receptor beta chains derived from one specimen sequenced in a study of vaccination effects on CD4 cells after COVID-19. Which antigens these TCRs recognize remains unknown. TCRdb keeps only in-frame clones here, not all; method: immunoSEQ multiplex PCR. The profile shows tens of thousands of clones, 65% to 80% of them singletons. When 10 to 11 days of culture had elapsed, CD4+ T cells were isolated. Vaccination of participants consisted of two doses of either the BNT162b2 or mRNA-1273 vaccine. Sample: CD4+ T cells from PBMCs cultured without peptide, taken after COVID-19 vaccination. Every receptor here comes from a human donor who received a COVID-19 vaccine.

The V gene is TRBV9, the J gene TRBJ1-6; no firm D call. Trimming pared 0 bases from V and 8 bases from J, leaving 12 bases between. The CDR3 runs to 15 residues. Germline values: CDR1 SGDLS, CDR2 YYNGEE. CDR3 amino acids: CASSVGGNGDSPLHF. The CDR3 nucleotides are TGTGCCAGCAGCGTAGGGGGTAACGGAGATTCACCCCTCCACTTT.

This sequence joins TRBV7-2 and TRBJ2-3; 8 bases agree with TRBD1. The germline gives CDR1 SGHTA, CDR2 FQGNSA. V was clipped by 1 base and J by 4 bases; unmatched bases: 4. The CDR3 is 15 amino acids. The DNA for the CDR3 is TGTGCCAGCAGCTTAGGGGACAGGATCGCAGATACGCAGTATTTT. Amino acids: CASSLGDRIADTQYF.

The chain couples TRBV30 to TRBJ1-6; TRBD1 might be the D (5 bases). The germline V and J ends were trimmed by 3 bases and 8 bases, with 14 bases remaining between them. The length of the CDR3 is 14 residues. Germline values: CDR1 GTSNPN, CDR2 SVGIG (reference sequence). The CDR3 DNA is TGTGCCTGGAGGCCCGCGGGGGTTGATTCACCCCTCCACTTT. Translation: CAWRPAGVDSPLHF.

The CDR3 protein is CASSPGTGTNTGELFF. The DNA of the CDR3 is TGTGCCAGCAGCCCAGGGACAGGGACGAACACCGGGGAGCTGTTTTTT. The chain links TRBV6-6 to TRBJ2-2, with 9 positions matching TRBD1. CDR1 and CDR2 (germline): MNHNY, SVGAGI (reference sequence). The CDR3 consists of 16 residues. The trim removed 6 bases at V and 0 bases at J, leaving 5 bases unmatched.

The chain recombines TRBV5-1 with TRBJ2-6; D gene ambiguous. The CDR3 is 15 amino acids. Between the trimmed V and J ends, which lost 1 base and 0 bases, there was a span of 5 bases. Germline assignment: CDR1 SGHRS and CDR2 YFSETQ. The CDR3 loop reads CASSLFHSGANVLTF. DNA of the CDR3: TGCGCCAGCAGCTTGTTCCACTCTGGGGCCAACGTCCTGACTTTC.

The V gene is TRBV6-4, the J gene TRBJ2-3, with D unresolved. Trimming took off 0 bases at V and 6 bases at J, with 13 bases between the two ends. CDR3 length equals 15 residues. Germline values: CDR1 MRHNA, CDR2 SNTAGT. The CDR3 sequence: CASSDSGARLDTQYF. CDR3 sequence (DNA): TGTGCCAGCAGTGACTCGGGTGCGCGTCTGGATACGCAGTATTTT.

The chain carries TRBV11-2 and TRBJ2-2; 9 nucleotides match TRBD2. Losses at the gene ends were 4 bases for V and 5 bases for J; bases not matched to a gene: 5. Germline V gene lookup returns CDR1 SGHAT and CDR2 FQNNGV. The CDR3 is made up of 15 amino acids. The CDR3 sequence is CASSSRGGVTGELFF. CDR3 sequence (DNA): TGTGCCAGCAGCTCGCGGGGGGGCGTGACCGGGGAGCTGTTTTTT.

DNA of the CDR3: TGTGCCACCAGTGATTCAGGGTCTAACATTCAGTACTTC. This translates into CATSDSGSNIQYF. The chain combines TRBV24-1 with TRBJ2-4; the D gene is possibly TRBD1 (5 bases). V was pared by 2 bases and J by 7 bases, with 8 bases between. Per the germline V gene, CDR1 is KGHDR and CDR2 is SFDVKD. The length of the CDR3 is 13 residues.

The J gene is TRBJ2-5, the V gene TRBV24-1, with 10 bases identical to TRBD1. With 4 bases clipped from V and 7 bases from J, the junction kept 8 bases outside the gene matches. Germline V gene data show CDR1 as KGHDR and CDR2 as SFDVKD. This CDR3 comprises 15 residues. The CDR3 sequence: CATSDPRQGAVTQYF. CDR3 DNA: TGTGCCACCAGTGACCCTCGACAGGGGGCGGTGACCCAGTACTTC.

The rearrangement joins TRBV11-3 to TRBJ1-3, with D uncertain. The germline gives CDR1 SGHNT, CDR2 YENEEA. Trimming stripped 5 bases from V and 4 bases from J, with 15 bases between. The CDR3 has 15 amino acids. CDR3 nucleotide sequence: TGTGCCAGCAGCCGCGACGGGGTAGAAGGAAACACCATATATTTT. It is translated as CASSRDGVEGNTIYF.

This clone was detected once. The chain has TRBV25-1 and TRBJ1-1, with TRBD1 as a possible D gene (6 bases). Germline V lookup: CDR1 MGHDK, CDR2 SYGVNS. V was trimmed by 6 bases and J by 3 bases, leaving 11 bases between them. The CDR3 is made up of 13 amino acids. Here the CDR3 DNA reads TGTGCCAGCAGGAGGACAGATTACACTGAAGCTTTCTTT. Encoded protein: CASRRTDYTEAFF.

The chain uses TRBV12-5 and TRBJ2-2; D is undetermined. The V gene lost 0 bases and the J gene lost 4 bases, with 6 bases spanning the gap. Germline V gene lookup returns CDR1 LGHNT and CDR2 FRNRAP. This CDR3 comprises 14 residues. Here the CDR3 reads CASGLVPSTGELFF. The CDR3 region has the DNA TGTGCTAGTGGTTTGGTACCCAGCACCGGGGAGCTGTTTTTT.

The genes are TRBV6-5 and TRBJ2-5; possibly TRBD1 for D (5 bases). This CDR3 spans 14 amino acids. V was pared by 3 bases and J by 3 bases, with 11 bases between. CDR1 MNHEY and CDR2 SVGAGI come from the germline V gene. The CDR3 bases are TGTGCCAGCAGTTATGGGGCAGCAAAAGAGACCCAGTACTTC. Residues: CASSYGAAKETQYF.

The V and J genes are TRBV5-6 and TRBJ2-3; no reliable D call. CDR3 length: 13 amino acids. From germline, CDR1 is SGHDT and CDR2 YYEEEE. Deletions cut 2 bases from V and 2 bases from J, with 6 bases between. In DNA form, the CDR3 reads TGTGCCAGCAGCTTCTACAACACAGATACGCAGTATTTT. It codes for CASSFYNTDTQYF.

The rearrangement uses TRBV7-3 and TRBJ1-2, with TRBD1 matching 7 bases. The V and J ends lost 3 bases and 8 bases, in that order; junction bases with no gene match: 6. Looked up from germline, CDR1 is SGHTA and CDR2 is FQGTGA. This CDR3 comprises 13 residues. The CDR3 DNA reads TGTGCCAGCAGCTTCGTCCAGGGGGTCGGCTACACCTTC. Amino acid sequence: CASSFVQGVGYTF.

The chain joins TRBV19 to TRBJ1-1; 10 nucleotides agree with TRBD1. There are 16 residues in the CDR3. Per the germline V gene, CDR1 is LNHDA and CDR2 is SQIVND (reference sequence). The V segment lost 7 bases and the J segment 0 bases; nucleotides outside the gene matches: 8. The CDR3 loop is CASTFPGQGMNTEAFF. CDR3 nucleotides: TGTGCCAGTACCTTCCCGGGACAGGGGATGAACACTGAAGCTTTCTTT.

CDR3 sequence reads: CASSEGWGFENEKLFF. In DNA form, the CDR3 reads TGTGCCAGCAGTGAAGGGTGGGGTTTCGAGAATGAAAAACTGTTTTTT. The chain recombines TRBV6-1 with TRBJ1-4; the D is unclear. V was pared by 1 base and J by 5 bases, with 14 bases between. CDR1 is MNHNS, CDR2 SASEGT, per germline. The CDR3 has 16 residues.

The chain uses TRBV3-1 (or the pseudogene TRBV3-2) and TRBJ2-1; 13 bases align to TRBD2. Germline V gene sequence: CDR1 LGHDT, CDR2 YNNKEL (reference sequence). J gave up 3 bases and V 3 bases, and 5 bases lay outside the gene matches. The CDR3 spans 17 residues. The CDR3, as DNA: TGTGCCAGCAGCCAGGGACTAGCGGGGAGCATCTACAATGAGCAGTTCTTC. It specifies CASSQGLAGSIYNEQFF.

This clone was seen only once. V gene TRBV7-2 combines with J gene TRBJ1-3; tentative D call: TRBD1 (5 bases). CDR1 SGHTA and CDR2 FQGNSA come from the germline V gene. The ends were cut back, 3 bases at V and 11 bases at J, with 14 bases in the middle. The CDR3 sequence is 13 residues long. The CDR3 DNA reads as TGTGCCAGCAGCTTCTTCGGCAGGGCGGCCATATATTTT. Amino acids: CASSFFGRAAIYF.

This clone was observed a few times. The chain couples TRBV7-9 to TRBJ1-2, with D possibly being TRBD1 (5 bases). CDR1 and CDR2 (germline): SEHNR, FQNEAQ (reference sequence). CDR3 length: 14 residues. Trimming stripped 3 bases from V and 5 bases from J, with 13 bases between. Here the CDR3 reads CASSLGTPGYGYTF. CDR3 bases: TGTGCCAGCAGCTTGGGGACTCCTGGATATGGCTACACCTTC.